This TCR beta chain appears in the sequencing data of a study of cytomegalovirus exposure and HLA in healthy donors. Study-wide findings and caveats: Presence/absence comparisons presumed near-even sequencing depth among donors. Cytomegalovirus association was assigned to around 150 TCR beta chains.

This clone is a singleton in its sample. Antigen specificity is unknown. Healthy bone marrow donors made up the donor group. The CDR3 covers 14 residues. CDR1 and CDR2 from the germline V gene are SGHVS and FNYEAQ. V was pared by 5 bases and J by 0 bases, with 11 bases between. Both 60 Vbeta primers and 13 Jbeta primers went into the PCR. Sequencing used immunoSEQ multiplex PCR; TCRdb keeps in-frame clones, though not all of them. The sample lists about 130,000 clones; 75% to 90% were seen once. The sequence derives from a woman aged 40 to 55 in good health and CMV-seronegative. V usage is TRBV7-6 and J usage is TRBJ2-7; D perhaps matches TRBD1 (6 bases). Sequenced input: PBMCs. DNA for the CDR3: TGTGCCAGCAGCCAGGGGCCCCGCTCCTACGAGCAGTACTTC. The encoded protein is CASSQGPRSYEQYF.